This is a list of T cell receptor delta chains from one sample in a study of human gamma delta and Vdelta1 T cells. TCRdb reprocessed the PCR reads using CATT. This sample carries fewer than 7,000 delta-chain clones, roughly a tenth of them seen once, and the ten largest clones take roughly an eighth. Source material: naive CD27+ Vdelta1 gamma-delta T cells from blood. The source of these receptors is a human donor in good health. The CDR3 runs from the conserved cysteine through the conserved F or W. D genes are given only for firm matches. The size of a clone is reported for some rows only, either as once, few or many, or as a class for expanded clones.

j_gene | v_gene | d_gene | len | abundance | CDR3nt | CDR3aa
TRDJ1 | TRDV1 | . | 14 | large | TGTGCTCTTGGAGAACGGACTTACACCGATAAACTCATCTTT | CALGERTYTDKLIF
TRDJ1 | TRDV1 | TRDD3 | 20 | . | TGTGCTCTTGGGGAACCCAGGGGGTACTGGGGGACCCAGTACACCGATAAACTCATCTTT | CALGEPRGYWGTQYTDKLIF
TRDJ1 | TRDV1 | . | 17 | medium-sized | TGTGCTCTTGCCTATCGGGGGGGTCGTTCATTGACCGATAAACTCATCTTT | CALAYRGGRSLTDKLIF
TRDJ1 | TRDV1 | TRDD3 | 18 | . | TGTGCTCTTGGGGAAATCCCCCGACGGGCTGGGGGTACCGATAAACTCATCTTC | CALGEIPRRAGGTDKLIF
TRDJ1 | TRDV1 | . | 23 | . | TGTGCTCTTGGGGAGCCCCCGGGACCTGCCAGGGACCGATTACGGCGTAACACCGATAAACTCATCTTT | CALGEPPGPARDRLRRNTDKLIF
TRDJ1 | TRDV1 | TRDD3 | 22 | medium-sized | TGTGCTCTTGGGGAATATTCAAGGTTCCGCAGAGCTGGGGATAGGCATGGCGATAAACTCATCTTT | CALGEYSRFRRAGDRHGDKLIF
TRDJ1 | TRDV1 | TRDD3 | 21 | few | TGTGCTCTTGGGTCCCGCCCTTTCGTTCCTACAAGTGCGGGGATACGCGTAAAACTCATCTTT | CALGSRPFVPTSAGIRVKLIF
TRDJ1 | TRDV1 | . | 17 | . | TGCGCTCTTGGGGAAGGTCGAGGGATAAGGAGAACCGATAAACTCATCTTT | CALGEGRGIRRTDKLIF
TRDJ1 | TRDV1 | TRDD2 | 20 | few | TGTGCTCTTTCCACCCCTTCCTACGTGGGGGACTGGAAGTACACCGATAAACTCATCTTT | CALSTPSYVGDWKYTDKLIF
TRDJ1 | TRDV1 | . | 29 | few | TGTGCTCTTGGTCTCCCCCCCTCGGCCCTGCCGCCCTTTTCCTACGGTAACCCGTGGTGGGGGAAGTACACCGATAAACTCATCTTT | CALGLPPSALPPFSYGNPWWGKYTDKLIF
TRDJ1 | TRDV1 | TRDD3 | 15 | few | TGTGCTCTTGGGGCCGGCAGATGGGGGACCGGGAAACTCATCTTT | CALGAGRWGTGKLIF
TRDJ1 | TRDV1 | TRDD3 | 16 | medium-sized | TGTGCTCTTGGGGGGGGGCCTGGCCCCTGGGGGATGGGACTCATCTTT | CALGGGPGPWGMGLIF
TRDJ1 | TRDV1 | TRDD3 | 22 | medium-sized | TGTGCTCTTGGGGCTCGTGGTCCTACCCTCCTTACTGGGGGATACGCGAGGGGGAAACTCATCTTT | CALGARGPTLLTGGYARGKLIF
TRDJ1 | TRDV1 | TRDD3 | 17 | medium-sized | TGTGCTCTCACATTACGTAGGGGGGGATCGTACACCGATAAACTCATCTTT | CALTLRRGGSYTDKLIF
TRDJ1 | TRDV1 | TRDD3 | 24 | . | TGTGCTCTTGGGGAACTCCACCAGGCCTTCCTCCTCCGTACTGGGGGATACGCAAAGGCGCTACTCATCTTT | CALGELHQAFLLRTGGYAKALLIF
TRDJ1 | TRDV1 | . | 22 | . | TGTGCTCTTGGGGAACTCTTTTACCTTCAACCGCGCCGAAGGGGTTACACCGATAAACTCATCTTT | CALGELFYLQPRRRGYTDKLIF
TRDJ1 | TRDV1 | TRDD2 | 20 | medium-sized | TGTGCTCTTGGACCTAATCCCTCCTTCCTACGACTGGGGCCCTATGTAGAACTCATCTTT | CALGPNPSFLRLGPYVELIF
TRDJ1 | TRDV1 | TRDD3 | 23 | medium-sized | TGTGCTCTTGGGTCCAGAGGGTTCCTCACTGGGGGATACCGCACAGCGTACACCGATAAACTCATCTTT | CALGSRGFLTGGYRTAYTDKLIF
TRDJ1 | TRAV29/DV5 | . | 20 | . | TGTGCAGCAAGCCACCTTTGGTGTCCTGGTCTAAAGATATACACCGATAAACTCATCTTT | CAASHLWCPGLKIYTDKLIF
TRDJ1 | TRDV1 | TRDD3 | 22 | medium-sized | TGTGCTCTTGGGGGTAGTACTAGGAACTCCCTGTACTGGGGGCTGTACACCGATAAACTCATCTTT | CALGGSTRNSLYWGLYTDKLIF
TRDJ1 | TRDV1 | TRDD3 | 18 | . | TGTGCTCTTGGGGAACGCGCCCGGGGGATACTTGGGACCGTTAAACTCATCTTT | CALGERARGILGTVKLIF
TRDJ1 | TRDV1 | TRDD3 | 25 | few | TGTGCTCTTGGGGAACTAGTCTTCGTCGGAGCGGCCCGTACTGGGGGATTGTACTACACCGATAAACTCATCTTT | CALGELVFVGAARTGGLYYTDKLIF
TRDJ1 | TRDV1 | TRDD3 | 18 | many | TGTGCTCTTGGGTCCCCCCGTGGGGGATACATAAGGACCGATAAACTCATCTTT | CALGSPRGGYIRTDKLIF
TRDJ1 | TRDV1 | . | 18 | few | TGTGCTCTTGAGCTGGGCAAGCGCGGCTCCCTGATAAAGGATAAACTCATCTTT | CALELGKRGSLIKDKLIF
TRDJ4 | TRDV1 | TRDD3 | 20 | few | TGTGCTCTTGGGGAATCGCCTAGAGGCTGGGGGATACGCGTAGACTCATCCCTGATCTTT | CALGESPRGWGIRVDSSLIF
TRDJ1 | TRDV1 | TRDD2 | 21 | few | TGTGCTCTTGGGGAACTAGGGTGGGCCTTCCTACAGGACAGATACACCGATAAACTCATCTTT | CALGELGWAFLQDRYTDKLIF
TRDJ1 | TRDV1 | . | 21 | . | TGTTCTCTTTTGGAGCAGAAAGGACAAATCCCCAGGTCCAGGTTGACCGATAAACTCATCTTT | CSLLEQKGQIPRSRLTDKLIF
TRDJ1 | TRDV1 | TRDD3 | 22 | medium-sized | TGTGCTCTTGGGGAACTACCTACCCGGCGGGGGGGATACGTTAATCGATCCGATAAACTCATCTTT | CALGELPTRRGGYVNRSDKLIF
TRDJ1 | TRDV1 | TRDD3 | 26 | . | TGTGCTCTTGGGGCCCACCGTCATAAATTGGCCTCCTTGGGGGATACGGAGCCGTCGGCGAGGGGAAAACTCATCTTT | CALGAHRHKLASLGDTEPSARGKLIF
TRDJ1 | TRDV1 | TRDD3 | 22 | few | TGTGCTCTTGGGGAAATAAGGCCTCCTCAGTGGGGGATCCCTCCCCGGAATCATAAACTCATCTTT | CALGEIRPPQWGIPPRNHKLIF
TRDJ1 | TRDV1 | TRDD3 | 28 | medium-sized | TGTGCTCTTGGGGAACGTAGCGTCCAGCACTACTGGGGGATACGCCAGGTCGGGCCTCCCCCGGGCACCGATAAACTCATCTTT | CALGERSVQHYWGIRQVGPPPGTDKLIF
TRDJ1 | TRDV1 | . | 19 | few | TGTGCTCTTGGGGTGCCGGGGTCCGGCCTACAGGGGGGACCCCCGGTACTCATCTTT | CALGVPGSGLQGGPPVLIF
TRDJ1 | TRDV1 | TRDD3 | 21 | medium-sized | TGTGCTCTTGGGGGAATAAACAGGTGGGGGACCAGGGGGTCGTACACCGATAAACTCATCTTT | CALGGINRWGTRGSYTDKLIF
TRDJ1 | TRDV1 | TRDD3 | 29 | . | TGTGCTCTTGGGGAACCCCCTCCTACGGGTTACGGTACATACCGTACTGGGGGCCAAGGTTTACAGTACACCGATAAACTCATCTTT | CALGEPPPTGYGTYRTGGQGLQYTDKLIF
TRDJ1 | TRDV1 | . | 18 | large | TGTGCTCTTGGGGAACCCCGCGGGTCCTACCGTTCCCTCGATAAACTCATCTTT | CALGEPRGSYRSLDKLIF
TRDJ1 | TRDV1 | . | 20 | . | TGTGCTCTTGGGGCCCCCCTCCTACTTTCGACGCGTGGGATTAAAGATAAACTCATCTTT | CALGAPLLLSTRGIKDKLIF
TRDJ1 | TRDV1 | . | 24 | . | TGTGCTCTTGGGCCCCTTGGGCGTTTCCTAAGGGCTCTGGGGAACTCTGTATACACCGATAAACTCATCTTT | CALGPLGRFLRALGNSVYTDKLIF
TRDJ1 | TRDV1 | TRDD3 | 22 | few | TGTGCTCTTTACCCCACACTCCTGTTTACTGGGGGATACCTAGGGTTCACCGATAAACTCATCTTT | CALYPTLLFTGGYLGFTDKLIF
TRDJ1 | TRDV1 | . | 19 | many | TGTGCTCTTGGGGAATATCGTCGTCAGGTGCGGAGAGGGATTTATAAACTCATCTTT | CALGEYRRQVRRGIYKLIF
TRDJ1 | TRDV1 | TRDD3 | 22 | . | TGTGCTCTTGGGGACAATACCTCGGGGGGGCTGGGGGATATTTGTGGCACCGATAAACTCATCTTT | CALGDNTSGGLGDICGTDKLIF
TRDJ1 | TRDV1 | . | 19 | . | TGTGCTCTTGGGGAGCCGCATCGTAGGGGGTATCGGTACACCGATAAACTCATCTTT | CALGEPHRRGYRYTDKLIF
TRDJ1 | TRDV1 | TRDD3 | 27 | . | TGTGCTCTTGGGGAACTCCCTAAAGGGCGGCCTGGGGGATACGCGGGGACGTGGCGTAAAATAACCGATAAACTCATCTTT | CALGELPKGRPGGYAGTWRKITDKLIF
TRDJ1 | TRDV1 | . | 15 | . | TGTGCTCTTGGGGGACGGGGGCGGGGAGCCGATAAACTCATCTTT | CALGGRGRGADKLIF
TRDJ1 | TRDV1 | . | 17 | medium-sized | TGTGCTTTCCACGAGAGGAGAAGGGCCCCCCACACCGATAAACTCATCTTT | CAFHERRRAPHTDKLIF